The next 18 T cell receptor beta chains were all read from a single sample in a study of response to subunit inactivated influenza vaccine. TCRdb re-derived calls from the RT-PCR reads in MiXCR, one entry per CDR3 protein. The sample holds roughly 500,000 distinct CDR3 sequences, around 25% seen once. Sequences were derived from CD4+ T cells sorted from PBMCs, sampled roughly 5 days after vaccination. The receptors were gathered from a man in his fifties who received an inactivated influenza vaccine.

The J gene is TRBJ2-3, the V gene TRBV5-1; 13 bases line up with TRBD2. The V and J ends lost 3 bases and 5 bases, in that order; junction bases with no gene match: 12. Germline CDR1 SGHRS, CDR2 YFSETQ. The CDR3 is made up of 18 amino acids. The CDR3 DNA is TGCGCCAGCAGCTCCGCCGAGACTAGCGGGAGGATTAAAGATACGCAGTATTTT. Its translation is CASSSAETSGRIKDTQYF.

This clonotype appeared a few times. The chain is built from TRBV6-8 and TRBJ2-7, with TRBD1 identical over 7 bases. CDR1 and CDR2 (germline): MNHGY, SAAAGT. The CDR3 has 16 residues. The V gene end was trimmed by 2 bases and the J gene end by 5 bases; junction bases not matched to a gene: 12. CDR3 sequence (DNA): TGTGCCAGCAGTTACGCGACCGGGACAGTGCCCCACGAGCAGTACTTC. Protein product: CASSYATGTVPHEQYF.

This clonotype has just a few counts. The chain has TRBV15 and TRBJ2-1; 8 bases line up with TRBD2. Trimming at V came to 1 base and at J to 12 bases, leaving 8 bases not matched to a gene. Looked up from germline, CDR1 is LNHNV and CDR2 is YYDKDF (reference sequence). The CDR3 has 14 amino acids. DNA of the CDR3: TGTGCCACCAGCAGAGTACTAGCGGAGAGGGGGCAGTTCTTC. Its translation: CATSRVLAERGQFF.

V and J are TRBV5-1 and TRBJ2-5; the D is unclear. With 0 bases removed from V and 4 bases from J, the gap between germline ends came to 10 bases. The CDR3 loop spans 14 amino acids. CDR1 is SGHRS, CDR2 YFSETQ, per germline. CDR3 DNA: TGCGCCAGCAGCTTGGGGATCATCAGAGAGACCCAGTACTTC. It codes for CASSLGIIRETQYF.

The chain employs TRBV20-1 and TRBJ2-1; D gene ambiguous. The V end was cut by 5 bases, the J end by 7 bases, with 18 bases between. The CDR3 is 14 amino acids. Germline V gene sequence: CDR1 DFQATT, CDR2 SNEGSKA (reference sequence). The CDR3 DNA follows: TGCAGTGCTGCGACCAGGATCCTCCAAAATGAGCAGTTCTTC. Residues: CSAATRILQNEQFF.

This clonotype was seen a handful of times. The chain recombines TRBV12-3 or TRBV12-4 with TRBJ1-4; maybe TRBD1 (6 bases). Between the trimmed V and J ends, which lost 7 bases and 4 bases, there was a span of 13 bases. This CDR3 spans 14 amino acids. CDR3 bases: TGTGCCAGCACTTTCGGGGGCTTTAATGAAAAACTGTTTTTT. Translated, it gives CASTFGGFNEKLFF.

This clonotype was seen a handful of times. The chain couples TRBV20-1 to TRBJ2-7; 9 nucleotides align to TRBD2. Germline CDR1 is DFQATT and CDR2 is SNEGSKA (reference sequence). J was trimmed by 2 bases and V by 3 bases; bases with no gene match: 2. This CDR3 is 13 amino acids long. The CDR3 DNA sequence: TGCAGTGCTAGCGCTAGCGGGACCTACGAGCAGTACTTC. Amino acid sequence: CSASASGTYEQYF.

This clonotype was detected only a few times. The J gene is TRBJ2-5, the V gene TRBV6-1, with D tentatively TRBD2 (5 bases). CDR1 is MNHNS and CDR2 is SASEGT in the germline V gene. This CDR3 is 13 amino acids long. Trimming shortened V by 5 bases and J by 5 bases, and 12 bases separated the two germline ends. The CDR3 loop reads CASSPGGWETQYF. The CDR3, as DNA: TGTGCCAGCAGTCCCGGAGGTTGGGAGACCCAGTACTTC.

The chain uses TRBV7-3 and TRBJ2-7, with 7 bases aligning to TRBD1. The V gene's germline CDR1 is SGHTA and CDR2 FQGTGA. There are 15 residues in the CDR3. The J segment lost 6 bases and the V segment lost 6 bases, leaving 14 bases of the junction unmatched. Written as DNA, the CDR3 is TGTGCCAGCAGGTTGACAGGGACGGGTAGAGGCGAGCAGTACTTC. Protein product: CASRLTGTGRGEQYF.

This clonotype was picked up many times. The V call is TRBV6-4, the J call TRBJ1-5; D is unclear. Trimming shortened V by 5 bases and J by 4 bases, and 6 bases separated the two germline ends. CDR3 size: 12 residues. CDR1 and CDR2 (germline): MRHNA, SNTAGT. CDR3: CASSLQNQPQHF. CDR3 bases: TGTGCCAGCAGTCTACAGAATCAGCCCCAGCATTTT.

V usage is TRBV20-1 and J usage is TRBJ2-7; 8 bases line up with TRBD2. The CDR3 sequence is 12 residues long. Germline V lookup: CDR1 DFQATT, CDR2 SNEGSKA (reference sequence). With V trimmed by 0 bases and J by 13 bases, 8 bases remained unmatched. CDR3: CSARDSRGTRYF. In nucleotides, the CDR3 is TGCAGTGCTAGAGATTCCCGGGGGACTAGATACTTC.

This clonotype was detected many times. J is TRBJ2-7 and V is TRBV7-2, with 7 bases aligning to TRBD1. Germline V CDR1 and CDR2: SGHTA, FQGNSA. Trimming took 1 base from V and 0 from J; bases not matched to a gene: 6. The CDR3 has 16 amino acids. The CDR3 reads CASSLDDRASSYEQYF. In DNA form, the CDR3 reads TGTGCCAGCAGCTTAGATGACAGGGCGTCCTCCTACGAGCAGTACTTC.

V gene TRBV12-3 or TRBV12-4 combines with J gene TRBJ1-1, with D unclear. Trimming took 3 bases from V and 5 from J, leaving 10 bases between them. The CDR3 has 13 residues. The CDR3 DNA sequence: TGTGCCAGCAGTTTGAAGGGTTTAACTGAAGCTTTCTTT. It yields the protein CASSLKGLTEAFF.

The CDR3 nucleotides are TGCAGTGCTAGCTTCTCCTACGAGCAGTACTTC. Translation: CSASFSYEQYF. The rearrangement uses TRBV20-1 and TRBJ2-7; D remains unclear. This CDR3 region has 11 residues. V was pared by 3 bases and J by 0 bases, with 3 bases between. CDR1 is DFQATT and CDR2 is SNEGSKA in the germline V gene (reference sequence).

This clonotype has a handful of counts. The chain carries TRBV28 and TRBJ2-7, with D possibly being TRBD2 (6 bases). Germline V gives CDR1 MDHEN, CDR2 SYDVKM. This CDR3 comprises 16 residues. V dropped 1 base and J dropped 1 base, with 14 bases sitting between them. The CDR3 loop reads CASSLFGGTESYEQYF. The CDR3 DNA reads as TGTGCCAGCAGTTTATTCGGAGGGACCGAGTCCTACGAGCAGTACTTC.

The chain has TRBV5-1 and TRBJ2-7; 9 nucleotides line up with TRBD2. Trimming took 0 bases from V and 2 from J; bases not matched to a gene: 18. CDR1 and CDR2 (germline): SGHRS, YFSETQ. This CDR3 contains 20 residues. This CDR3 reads CASSLDPLPRAGGQPYEQYF. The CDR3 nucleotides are TGCGCCAGCAGCTTGGACCCCCTACCGAGGGCGGGAGGGCAACCCTACGAGCAGTACTTC.

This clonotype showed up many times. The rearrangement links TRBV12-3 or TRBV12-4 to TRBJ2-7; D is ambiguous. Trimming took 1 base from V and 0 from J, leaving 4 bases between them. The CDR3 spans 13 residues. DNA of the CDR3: TGTGCCAGCAGTTTAGGGTTCTCCTACGAGCAGTACTTC. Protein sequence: CASSLGFSYEQYF.

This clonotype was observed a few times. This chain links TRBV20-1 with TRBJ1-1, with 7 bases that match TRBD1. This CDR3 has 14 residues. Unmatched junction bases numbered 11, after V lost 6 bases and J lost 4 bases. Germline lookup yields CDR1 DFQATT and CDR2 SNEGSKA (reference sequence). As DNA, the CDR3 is TGCAGTGCAGACCCCCGCCAGGGGGGCACTGAAGCTTTCTTT. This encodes CSADPRQGGTEAFF.